A single sample gave rise to the 11 T cell receptor beta chains below, sequenced in a study of blood T cell repertoires in COVID-19. Produced via immunoSEQ multiplex PCR; TCRdb's table is partial and in-frame only. The profile shows about 200,000 clones, over 70% of them singletons. The sample was peripheral blood. The source of these receptors is a woman in her sixties or seventies with acute or convalescent COVID-19.

This clone was picked up one time. CDR3 residues: CAWSRRQTNEKLFF. DNA of the CDR3: TGTGCCTGGAGTCGGAGACAGACTAATGAAAAACTGTTTTTT. The V call is TRBV30, the J call TRBJ1-4, with a possible D match to TRBD1 (5 bases). The CDR3 has 14 amino acids. V was clipped by 2 bases and J by 2 bases, with 9 bases between them. The V gene's germline CDR1 is GTSNPN and CDR2 SVGIG (reference sequence).

CDR3 protein: CASSESGSGGATDTQYF. CDR3 DNA: TGTGCCAGCAGTGAATCTGGGAGCGGGGGGGCCACAGATACGCAGTATTTT. The rearrangement links TRBV25-1 to TRBJ2-3; 10 nucleotides match TRBD2. This CDR3 is 17 amino acids long. Germline V gives CDR1 MGHDK, CDR2 SYGVNS. J lost 2 bases, V lost 1 base, and 6 bases had no gene match.

The rearrangement links TRBV7-2 to TRBJ1-1, with a tentative D call TRBD1 (5 bases). Trimming left V 4 bases short and J 1 base short, with 7 bases between. The CDR3 sequence is 13 residues long. Looked up from germline, CDR1 is SGHTA and CDR2 is FQGNSA. Here the CDR3 reads CASSSTENTEAFF. The CDR3 DNA follows: TGTGCCAGCAGCTCGACAGAGAACACTGAAGCTTTCTTT.

The chain combines TRBV30 with TRBJ2-5; a possible D gene is TRBD2 (5 bases). V lost 3 bases and J lost 4, with 21 bases in between. Germline lookup yields CDR1 GTSNPN and CDR2 SVGIG (reference sequence). CDR3 size: 16 residues. As DNA, the CDR3 is TGTGCCTGGAGGGACCCTTTCTTAGTTGCGGGAGAGACCCAGTACTTC. Translated, it gives CAWRDPFLVAGETQYF.

The genes are TRBV19 and TRBJ2-4, with a weak D call TRBD1 (8 bases). Deletions cut 5 bases from V and 5 bases from J, with 16 bases between. CDR1 and CDR2 from the germline V gene are LNHDA and SQIVND (reference sequence). CDR3 length equals 15 residues. The CDR3 reads CASSRQGAGENIQYF. Here the CDR3 DNA reads TGTGCCAGTAGTCGTCAGGGGGCGGGGGAAAACATTCAGTACTTC.

This clone was counted a single time. This chain connects TRBV11-2 to TRBJ2-1; TRBD2 matches at 7 bases. Losses at the gene ends were 2 bases for V and 2 bases for J; bases not matched to a gene: 3. This CDR3 has 15 residues. In germline, CDR1 is SGHAT, CDR2 FQNNGV. CDR3 loop: CASSLTSGTYNEQFF. DNA of the CDR3: TGTGCCAGCAGCTTAACCAGCGGGACCTACAATGAGCAGTTCTTC.

The V and J genes are TRBV5-5 and TRBJ1-6, with D hard to call. V was clipped by 0 bases and J by 8 bases, with 6 bases between them. This CDR3 spans 13 amino acids. CDR1 and CDR2 (germline): SGHKS, YYEKEE (reference sequence). The CDR3: CASSLASDSPLHF. As DNA, the CDR3 is TGTGCCAGCAGCTTGGCCTCAGATTCACCCCTCCACTTT.

The chain combines TRBV7-8 with TRBJ1-5; TRBD1 is a possible D gene (6 bases). The CDR3 runs to 16 residues. The germline V gene encodes CDR1 SGHVS and CDR2 FQNEAQ. V lost 2 bases, J lost 6 bases, and 17 bases lay in between. This CDR3 is CASSLNLRPGVQPQHF. In nucleotides, the CDR3 is TGTGCCAGCAGCTTAAATCTCAGGCCAGGGGTTCAGCCCCAGCATTTT.

This clone turned up a few times. V and J are TRBV27 and TRBJ1-5, with a possible D match to TRBD1 (6 bases). Trimming took off 5 bases at V and 5 bases at J, with 13 bases between the two ends. Germline V gene lookup returns CDR1 MNHEY and CDR2 SMNVEV (reference sequence). The CDR3 has 14 residues. CDR3 DNA: TGTGCCAGCAGTCCACGGACAGCTTATCAGCCCCAGCATTTT. Residues: CASSPRTAYQPQHF.

The genes are TRBV2 and TRBJ1-5; tentatively, D is TRBD1 (5 bases). The germline CDR1 and CDR2 sequences are SNHLY and FYNNEI. This CDR3 contains 15 residues. V was clipped by 9 bases and J by 5 bases, with 20 bases between them. DNA for the CDR3: TGTGCCAGTCAAACCAACCAGGGTTTGTATCAGCCCCAGCATTTT. Protein product: CASQTNQGLYQPQHF.

The chain recombines TRBV6-5 with TRBJ2-3; a possible D gene is TRBD2 (6 bases). Per germline, CDR1 MNHEY and CDR2 SVGAGI. Between the trimmed V and J ends, which lost 5 bases and 2 bases, there was a span of 14 bases. The CDR3 has 15 residues. The CDR3 here is CASSIVAAPTDTQYF. Here the CDR3 DNA reads TGTGCCAGCAGTATCGTAGCGGCGCCCACAGATACGCAGTATTTT.